Shown below are 4 T cell receptor beta chains from a single sample sequenced in a study of blood T cell repertoires in COVID-19. Sequencing used immunoSEQ multiplex PCR; TCRdb keeps in-frame clones, though not all of them. Among 250,000 or so clones listed, more than 75% were seen once. The sample consisted of peripheral blood. The source is a woman aged 35 to 49 who had recovered from COVID-19.

The chain uses TRBV30 and TRBJ2-7; 8 positions match TRBD2. CDR3 size: 12 residues. CDR1 GTSNPN and CDR2 SVGIG come from the germline V gene (reference sequence). V shed 5 bases and J 4 bases; nucleotides not matched to a gene: 4. The CDR3 bases are TGTGCCTGGGGGACTAGTAGGTACGAGCAGTACTTC. It specifies CAWGTSRYEQYF. Using reference TRBV30 and TRBJ2-7 for the parts outside the CDR3, the full variable domain is SQTIHQWPATLVQPVGSPLSLECTVEGTSNPNLYWYRQAAGRGLQLLFYSVGIGQISSEVPQNLSASRPQDRQFILSSKKLLLSDSGFYLCAWGTSRYEQYFGPGTRLTVT.

This chain joins TRBV6-6 and TRBJ2-5; D is ambiguous. CDR1 is MNHNY, CDR2 SVGAGI, per germline (reference sequence). This CDR3 is built from 14 residues. V was trimmed by 2 bases and J by 2 bases, leaving 9 bases between them. CDR3 coding DNA: TGTGCCAGCAGTTACCCTGGGCCACAAGAGACCCAGTACTTC. It codes for CASSYPGPQETQYF.

The chain joins TRBV4-3 to TRBJ1-6, with 10 bases that match TRBD1. Germline V gene data show CDR1 as LGHNA and CDR2 as YSLEER. This CDR3 is built from 16 residues. V trimming: 2 bases; J trimming: 5 bases; junction bases outside the gene matches: 3. The CDR3 sequence: CASSQRTGGNNSPLHF. Here the CDR3 DNA reads TGCGCCAGCAGCCAAAGGACAGGGGGGAATAATTCACCCCTCCACTTT.

The chain employs TRBV4-2 and TRBJ2-2; 16 bases are a match to TRBD2. Germline CDR1 LGHNA, CDR2 YNFKEQ. The CDR3 totals 18 residues. The V gene end was trimmed by 4 bases and the J gene end by 1 base; junction bases not matched to a gene: 3. The CDR3 coding sequence is TGTGCCAGCAGCCCCGGGACTAGCGGGGGGGGGAACACCGGGGAGCTGTTTTTT. Protein: CASSPGTSGGGNTGELFF.